This TCR beta chain was recorded in a study of blood T cell repertoires in COVID-19. In the study overall: COVID-19 samples, acute and convalescent, were from the United States, Italy and Spain. Sample material is recorded as cDNA or gDNA derived from T cells, B-cell-depleted T cells, or PBMCs.

Original data processing: Amplified reference gene primers provided the basis for estimating nucleated cell counts. TCRdb's copy holds only in-frame clones and misses some; the assay was immunoSEQ multiplex PCR. That table gives V, J and clone size, and the DNA gave D and trimming. The data hold about 81,000 clones, with roughly four fifths observed a single time. The sequence was obtained from a human donor in a cohort sampled during active COVID-19. The specimen sequenced was peripheral blood.

DNA for the CDR3: TGCGCCAGCAGCCAGCGCCGCGCAGGGGGAAGCTATGGCTACACCTTC. Translated: CASSQRRAGGSYGYTF. The chain recombines TRBV4-1 with TRBJ1-2, with 7 bases aligning to TRBD1. V shed 3 bases and J 4 bases; nucleotides not matched to a gene: 11. This CDR3 is 16 amino acids long. Germline CDR1 is MGHRA and CDR2 is YSYEKL.